This TCR beta chain was obtained from a study of control samples from healthy donors and cancer patients. Libraries were prepared by immunoSEQ multiplex PCR; TCRdb keeps only in-frame clonotypes and omits some of them. The table records 170,000 or so clones, around 89% of them present only once. The CDR3 runs to 12 residues. V dropped 3 bases and J dropped 2 bases, with 5 bases sitting between them. This clone was counted once. The sequencing sample was made of blood. This chain links TRBV12-3 or TRBV12-4 with TRBJ2-7; unclear D gene. This TCR was recovered from a woman in her forties or fifties in good health. Here the CDR3 DNA reads TGTGCCAGCAGTTTGACGGCCTACGAGCAGTACTTC. Its translation: CASSLTAYEQYF.